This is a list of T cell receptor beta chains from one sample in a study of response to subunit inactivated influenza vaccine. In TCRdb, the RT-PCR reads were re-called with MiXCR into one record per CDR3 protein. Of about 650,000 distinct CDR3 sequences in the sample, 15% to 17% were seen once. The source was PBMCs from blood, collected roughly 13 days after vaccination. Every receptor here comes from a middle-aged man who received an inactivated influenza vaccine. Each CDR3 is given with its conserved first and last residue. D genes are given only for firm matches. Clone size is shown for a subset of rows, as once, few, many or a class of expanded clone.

cdr3_aa: CSATERSNQPQHF; cdr3_nt: TGCAGTGCTACAGAGAGAAGCAATCAGCCCCAGCATTTT; v_call: TRBV20-1; j_call: TRBJ1-5; d_call: NA; clone_size: few
cdr3_aa: CATRPGQGNSNQPQHF; cdr3_nt: TGTGCCACCAGACCGGGACAGGGGAATAGCAATCAGCCCCAGCATTTT; v_call: TRBV15; j_call: TRBJ1-5; d_call: TRBD1; clone_size: NA
cdr3_aa: CSVDISATGEQYF; cdr3_nt: TGCAGCGTTGATATTTCGGCCACCGGCGAGCAGTACTTC; v_call: TRBV29-1; j_call: TRBJ2-7; d_call: NA; clone_size: NA
cdr3_aa: CASSGSETQYF; cdr3_nt: TGTGCCAGCTCTGGTTCGGAGACCCAGTACTTC; v_call: TRBV7-9; j_call: TRBJ2-5; d_call: NA; clone_size: few
cdr3_aa: CATSLDGEQYF; cdr3_nt: TGTGCCACCAGTCTGGACGGCGAGCAGTACTTC; v_call: TRBV24-1; j_call: TRBJ2-7; d_call: NA; clone_size: few
cdr3_aa: CASRGLSPDTQYF; cdr3_nt: TGTGCCAGCAGGGGCCTCTCCCCGGATACGCAGTATTTT; v_call: TRBV28; j_call: TRBJ2-3; d_call: NA; clone_size: few
cdr3_aa: CASSLALTWEGKYNEQFF; cdr3_nt: TGTGCCAGCAGCTTAGCGCTTACGTGGGAGGGCAAATACAATGAGCAGTTCTTC; v_call: TRBV7-6; j_call: TRBJ2-1; d_call: TRBD2; clone_size: NA
cdr3_aa: CATSRDSEVYGYTF; cdr3_nt: TGTGCCACCAGCAGGGACAGTGAGGTATATGGCTACACCTTC; v_call: TRBV15; j_call: TRBJ1-2; d_call: NA; clone_size: few
cdr3_aa: CASSLGGGARVPQYF; cdr3_nt: TGTGCCAGCAGCTTAGGCGGCGGAGCGCGGGTGCCCCAGTACTTC; v_call: TRBV7-7; j_call: TRBJ2-5; d_call: NA; clone_size: NA
cdr3_aa: CASSLVSSGELFF; cdr3_nt: TGCGCCAGCAGCTTGGTGTCTTCCGGGGAGCTGTTTTTT; v_call: TRBV5-1; j_call: TRBJ2-2; d_call: NA; clone_size: NA
cdr3_aa: CAFSYSPTGQASGELFF; cdr3_nt: TGTGCCTTCTCATATTCCCCGACTGGACAGGCGTCCGGGGAGCTGTTTTTT; v_call: TRBV3-1; j_call: TRBJ2-2; d_call: TRBD1; clone_size: NA
cdr3_aa: CASSWSSNQPQHF; cdr3_nt: TGTGCCAGCAGTTGGAGTAGCAATCAGCCCCAGCATTTT; v_call: TRBV12-3/TRBV12-4; j_call: TRBJ1-5; d_call: NA; clone_size: few